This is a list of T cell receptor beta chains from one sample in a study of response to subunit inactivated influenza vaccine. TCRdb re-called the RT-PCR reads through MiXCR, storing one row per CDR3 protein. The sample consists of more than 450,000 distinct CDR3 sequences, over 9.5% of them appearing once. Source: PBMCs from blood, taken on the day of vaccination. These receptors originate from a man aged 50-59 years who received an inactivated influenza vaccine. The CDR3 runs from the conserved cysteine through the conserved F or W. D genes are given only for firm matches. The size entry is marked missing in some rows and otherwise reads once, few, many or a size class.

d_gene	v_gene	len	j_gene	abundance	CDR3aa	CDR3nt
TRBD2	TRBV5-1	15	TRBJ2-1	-	CASSWTSGVGNEQFF	TGCGCCAGCAGCTGGACTAGCGGGGTAGGGAATGAGCAGTTCTTC
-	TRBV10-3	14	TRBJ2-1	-	CAIRETEGKHEQFF	TGTGCCATCAGGGAGACGGAGGGAAAGCATGAGCAGTTCTTC
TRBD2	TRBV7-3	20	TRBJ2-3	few	CASSLTLYRMSGVDVDTQYF	TGTGCCAGCAGCTTAACCCTCTACAGGATGAGCGGGGTGGATGTAGATACGCAGTATTTT
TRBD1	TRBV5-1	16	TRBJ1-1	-	CASSFSGTVLNTEAFF	TGCGCCAGCAGCTTCTCCGGGACAGTCTTAAACACTGAAGCTTTCTTT
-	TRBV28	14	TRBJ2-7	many	CASSFPRDSYEQYF	TGTGCCAGCAGTTTCCCGCGGGATTCCTACGAGCAGTACTTC
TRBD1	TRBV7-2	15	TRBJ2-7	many	CASSLAGTGSYEQYF	TGTGCCAGCAGCTTGGCCGGGACAGGGAGCTACGAGCAGTACTTC
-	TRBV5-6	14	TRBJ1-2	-	CASSSTGSAGGYTF	TGTGCCAGCAGCTCGACCGGGTCCGCCGGGGGCTACACCTTC
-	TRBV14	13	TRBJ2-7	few	CASSSFILYEQYF	TGTGCCAGCAGCTCCTTTATATTATATGAGCAGTACTTC
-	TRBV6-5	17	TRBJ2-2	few	CASSYRSRRPYTGELFF	TGTGCCAGCAGTTACAGATCCCGACGTCCCTACACCGGGGAGCTGTTTTTT
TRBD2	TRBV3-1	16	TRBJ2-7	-	CASSPPGLAGTYEQYF	TGTGCCAGCAGCCCTCCCGGACTAGCGGGGACCTACGAGCAGTACTTC
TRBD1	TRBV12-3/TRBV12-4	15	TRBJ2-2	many	CASSRRQGLTGELFF	TGTGCCAGCAGCCGCAGACAGGGGCTCACCGGGGAGCTGTTTTTT
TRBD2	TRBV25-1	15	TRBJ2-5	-	CASSGASGIQETQYF	TGTGCCAGCAGTGGTGCTAGCGGGATCCAAGAGACCCAGTACTTC
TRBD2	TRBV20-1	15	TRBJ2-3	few	CSARGLAGVWDTQYF	TGCAGTGCTAGGGGTTTAGCGGGAGTTTGGGATACGCAGTATTTT
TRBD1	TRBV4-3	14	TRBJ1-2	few	CASSQGPGGYGYTF	TGCGCCAGCAGCCAAGGGCCAGGGGGCTATGGCTACACCTTC